The clone carrying this TCR beta chain was counted a few times. The target antigen is unknown. This sample stems from a study of Graves' ophthalmopathy and Graves' hyperthyroidism. Study outcomes and limitations: The 13-signature model separated ophthalmopathy from stable hyperthyroidism at 85% to 90% sensitivity and roughly 80% specificity. Appearing in blood as well were most expanded thyroid clonotypes above 0.001 frequency.

RNA transcripts served as template for amplifying TCR beta CDR3 sequences. In the first round, RT-PCR was carried out with HTBI primers, and a multiplex PCR formed the second round. TCRdb re-called the multiplex PCR reads through MiXCR, storing one row per CDR3 protein. The sample has over a million distinct CDR3 sequences; roughly two fifths are singletons. Recruitment covered hyperthyroidism patients aged 18 to 65 whose new diagnosis was of under 2 months' duration. Diagnosis relied on clinical symptoms, serum thyroxine, TRAb, thyroid ultrasound and orbital computed tomography. This CDR3 spans 14 amino acids. J lost 10 bases, V lost 4 bases, and 7 bases had no gene match. The germline V gene has CDR1 SNHLY and CDR2 FYNNEI.

Material: peripheral blood or thyroid tissue (not recorded which). The rearrangement joins TRBV2 to TRBJ1-2; 12 nucleotides line up with TRBD1. This TCR was sampled from an adult man with Graves' hyperthyroidism. This CDR3 reads CASSVPGQGAHYTF. The CDR3 region has the DNA TGTGCCAGCAGTGTACCGGGACAGGGGGCACACTACACCTTC. Full variable domain (rest looked up from reference TRBV2 and TRBJ1-2): EPEVTQTPSHQVTQMGQEVILRCVPISNHLYFYWYRQILGQKVEFLVSFYNNEISEKSEIFDDQFSVERPDGSNFTLKIRSTKLEDSAMYFCASSVPGQGAHYTFGSGTRLTVV.